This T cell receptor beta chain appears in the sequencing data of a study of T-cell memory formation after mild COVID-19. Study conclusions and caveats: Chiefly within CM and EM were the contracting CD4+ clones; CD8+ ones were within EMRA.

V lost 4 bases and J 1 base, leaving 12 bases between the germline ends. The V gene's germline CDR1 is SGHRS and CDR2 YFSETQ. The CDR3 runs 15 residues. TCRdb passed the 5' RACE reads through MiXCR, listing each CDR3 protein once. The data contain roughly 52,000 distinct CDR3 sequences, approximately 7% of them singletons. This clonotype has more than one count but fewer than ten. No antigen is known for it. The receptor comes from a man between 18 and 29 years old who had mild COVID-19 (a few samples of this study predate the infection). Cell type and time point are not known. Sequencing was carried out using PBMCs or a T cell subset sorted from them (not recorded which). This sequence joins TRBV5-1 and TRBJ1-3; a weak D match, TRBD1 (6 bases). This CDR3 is CASSPGTSSGNTIYF. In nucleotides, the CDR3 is TGCGCCAGCAGCCCCGGGACATCGTCTGGAAACACCATATATTTT. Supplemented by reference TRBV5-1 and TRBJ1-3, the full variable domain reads KAGVTQTPRYLIKTRGQQVTLSCSPISGHRSVSWYQQTPGQGLQFLFEYFSETQRNKGNFPGRFSGRQFSNSRSEMNVSTLELGDSALYLCASSPGTSSGNTIYFGEGSWLTVV.